This T cell receptor (beta chain) is from a study of T cells in Graves' hyperthyroidism and ophthalmopathy. Turning to the study itself: Peripheral blood was secured at the point of initial diagnosis, before any treatment. General study findings and limits: Most thyroid clonotypes expanded above 0.001 were also detected in blood.

Amplification targeted TCR beta CDR3 regions from RNA transcripts. First-round RT-PCR of the TCR CDR3 relied on the HTBI primer set. TCRdb called the multiplex PCR reads again in MiXCR, with one record for every CDR3 protein. The sample has 700,000 or so distinct CDR3 sequences, roughly 15% seen once. Stability of Graves' hyperthyroidism was defined as absent ophthalmopathy progression within 18 months. Diagnoses were established using clinical symptoms, serum thyroxine and TRAb, thyroid ultrasound and orbital computed tomography. Between the trimmed V and J ends, which lost 3 bases and 9 bases, there was a span of 15 bases. CDR1 is DFQATT, CDR2 SNEGSKA, per germline (reference sequence). The CDR3 is made up of 14 amino acids. This clonotype was seen a handful of times. The target antigen is unknown.

The rearrangement uses TRBV20-1 and TRBJ1-6; no definite D call. The origin of this receptor is a man between 18 and 29 years old with Graves' hyperthyroidism. Sample: blood. CDR3 coding DNA: TGCAGTGCTAGGAAAGCGCACCGGGTTTCACCCCTCCACTTT. Its protein is CSARKAHRVSPLHF.